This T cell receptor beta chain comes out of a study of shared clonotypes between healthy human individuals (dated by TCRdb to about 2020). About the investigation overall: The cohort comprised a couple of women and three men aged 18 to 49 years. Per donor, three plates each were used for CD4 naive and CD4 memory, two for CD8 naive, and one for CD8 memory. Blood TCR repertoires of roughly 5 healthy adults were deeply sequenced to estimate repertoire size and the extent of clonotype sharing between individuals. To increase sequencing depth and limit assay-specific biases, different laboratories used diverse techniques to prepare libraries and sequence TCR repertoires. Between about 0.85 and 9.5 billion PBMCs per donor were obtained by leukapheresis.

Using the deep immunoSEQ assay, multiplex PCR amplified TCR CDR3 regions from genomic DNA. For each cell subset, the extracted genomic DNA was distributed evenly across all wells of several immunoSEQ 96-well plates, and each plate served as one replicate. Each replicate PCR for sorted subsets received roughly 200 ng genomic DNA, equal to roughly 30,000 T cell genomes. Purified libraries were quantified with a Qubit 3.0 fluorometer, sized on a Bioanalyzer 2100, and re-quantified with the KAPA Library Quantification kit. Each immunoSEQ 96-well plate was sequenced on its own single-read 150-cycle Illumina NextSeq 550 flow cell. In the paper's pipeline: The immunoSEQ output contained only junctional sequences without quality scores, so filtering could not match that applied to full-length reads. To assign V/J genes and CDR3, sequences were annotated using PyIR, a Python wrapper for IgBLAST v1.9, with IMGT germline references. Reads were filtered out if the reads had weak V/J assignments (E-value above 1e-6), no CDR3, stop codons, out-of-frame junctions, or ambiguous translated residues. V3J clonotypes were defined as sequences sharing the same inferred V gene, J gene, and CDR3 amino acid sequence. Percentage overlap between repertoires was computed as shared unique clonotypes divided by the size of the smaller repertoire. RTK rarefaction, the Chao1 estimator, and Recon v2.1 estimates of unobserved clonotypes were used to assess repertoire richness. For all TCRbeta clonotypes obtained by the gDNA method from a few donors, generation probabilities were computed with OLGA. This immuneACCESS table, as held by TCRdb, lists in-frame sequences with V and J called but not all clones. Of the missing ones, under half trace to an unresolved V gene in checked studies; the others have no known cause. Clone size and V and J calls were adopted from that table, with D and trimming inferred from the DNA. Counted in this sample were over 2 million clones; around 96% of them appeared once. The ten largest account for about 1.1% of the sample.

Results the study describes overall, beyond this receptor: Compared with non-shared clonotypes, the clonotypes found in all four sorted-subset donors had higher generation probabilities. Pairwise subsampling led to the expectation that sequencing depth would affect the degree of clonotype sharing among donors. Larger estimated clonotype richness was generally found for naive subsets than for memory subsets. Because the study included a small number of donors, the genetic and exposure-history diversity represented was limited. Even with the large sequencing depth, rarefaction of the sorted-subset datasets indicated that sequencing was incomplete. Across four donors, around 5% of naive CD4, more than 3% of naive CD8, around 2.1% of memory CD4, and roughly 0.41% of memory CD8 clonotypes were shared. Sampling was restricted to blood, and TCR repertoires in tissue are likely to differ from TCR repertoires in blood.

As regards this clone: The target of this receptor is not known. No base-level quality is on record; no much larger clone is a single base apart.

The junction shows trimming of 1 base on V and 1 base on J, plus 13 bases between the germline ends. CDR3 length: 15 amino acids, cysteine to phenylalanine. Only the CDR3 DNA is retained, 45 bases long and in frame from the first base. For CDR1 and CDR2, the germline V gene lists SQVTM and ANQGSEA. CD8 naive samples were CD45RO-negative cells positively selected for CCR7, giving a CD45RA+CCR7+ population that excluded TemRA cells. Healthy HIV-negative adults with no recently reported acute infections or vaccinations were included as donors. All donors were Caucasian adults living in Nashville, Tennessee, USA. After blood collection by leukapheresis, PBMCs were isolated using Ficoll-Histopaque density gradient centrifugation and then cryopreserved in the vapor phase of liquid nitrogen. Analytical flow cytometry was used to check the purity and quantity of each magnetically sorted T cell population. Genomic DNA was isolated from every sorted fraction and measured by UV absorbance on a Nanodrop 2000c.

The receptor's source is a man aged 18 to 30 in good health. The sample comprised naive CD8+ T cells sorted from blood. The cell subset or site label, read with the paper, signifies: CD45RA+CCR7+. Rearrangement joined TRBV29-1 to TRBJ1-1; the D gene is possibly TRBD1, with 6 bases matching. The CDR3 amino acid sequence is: CSVEGRGARNTEAFF. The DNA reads TGCAGCGTTGAAGGAAGGGGGGCCCGGAACACTGAAGCTTTCTTT.